This is a list of T cell receptor beta chains from one sample in a study of OX40 agonist ivuxolimab in advanced cancers. The assay was immunoSEQ multiplex PCR, and TCRdb's table has in-frame clones only and misses some. The sample yields 40,000 to 65,000 clones, more than 70% seen once. Sample: CD4+ or CD8+ T cells sorted from blood, taken in a trial of the OX40 agonist ivuxolimab. These receptors came from an adult with an advanced solid tumor such as melanoma, head and neck, liver or kidney cancer. CDR3s include the opening cysteine and the closing phenylalanine or tryptophan. D genes are given only for firm matches. Clone size is not always given. Where it is, it says once, few, many or a class for expanded clones.

clone size: few; D gene: TRBD2; V gene: TRBV19; J gene: TRBJ2-7; CDR3 DNA: TGTGCCAGTAGTATCCGGGTAGCGGGCCCCTACGAGCAGTACTTC; CDR3 protein: CASSIRVAGPYEQYF
clone size: once; D gene: .; V gene: TRBV6-1; J gene: TRBJ1-1; CDR3 DNA: TGTGCCAGCAGCGACGGAATTGAAGCTTTCTTT; CDR3 protein: CASSDGIEAFF
clone size: .; D gene: .; V gene: TRBV9; J gene: TRBJ2-3; CDR3 DNA: TGTGCCAGCAGGAGACAGGGAGGCGCAGATACGCAGTATTTT; CDR3 protein: CASRRQGGADTQYF
clone size: .; D gene: TRBD1; V gene: TRBV6-1; J gene: TRBJ2-1; CDR3 DNA: TGTGCCAGCAATGCCGGGGACAGCCCCTACAATGAGCAGTTCTTC; CDR3 protein: CASNAGDSPYNEQFF
clone size: .; D gene: TRBD1; V gene: TRBV27; J gene: TRBJ1-5; CDR3 DNA: TGTGCCAGCAGTTTTCTTGGGCAGGGGGCTGGACAGCCCCAGCATTTT; CDR3 protein: CASSFLGQGAGQPQHF
clone size: few; D gene: TRBD1; V gene: TRBV19; J gene: TRBJ1-5; CDR3 DNA: TGTGCCAGTAGTCCCGGACAGGTTAGCAATCAGCCCCAGCATTTT; CDR3 protein: CASSPGQVSNQPQHF
clone size: .; D gene: TRBD2; V gene: TRBV5-4; J gene: TRBJ2-7; CDR3 DNA: TGTGCCAGCAGGCGGGGACTAGCGGAATCCTACGAGCAGTACTTC; CDR3 protein: CASRRGLAESYEQYF
clone size: .; D gene: .; V gene: TRBV27; J gene: TRBJ2-7; CDR3 DNA: TGTGCCAGCAGGGACAGCAGCTCCTACGAGCAGTACTTC; CDR3 protein: CASRDSSSYEQYF
clone size: .; D gene: TRBD2; V gene: TRBV5-8; J gene: TRBJ2-1; CDR3 DNA: TGTGCCAGCAGCTTGTTGCTAGCGGGTGAGCAGTTCTTC; CDR3 protein: CASSLLLAGEQFF
clone size: .; D gene: TRBD2; V gene: TRBV27; J gene: TRBJ2-7; CDR3 DNA: TGTGCCAGCAGAAACTTCCGGGGGGGCGAGCAGTACTTC; CDR3 protein: CASRNFRGGEQYF
clone size: .; D gene: .; V gene: TRBV10-3; J gene: TRBJ2-7; CDR3 DNA: TGTGCCATCAGTGAGTCGAGTTCAGGTACGGACGAGCAGTACTTC; CDR3 protein: CAISESSSGTDEQYF
clone size: once; D gene: TRBD1; V gene: TRBV27; J gene: TRBJ2-7; CDR3 DNA: TGTGCCAGCAGTTTATCGACCCCCCAGGGGGCGAATTCCTACGAGCAGTACTTC; CDR3 protein: CASSLSTPQGANSYEQYF
clone size: .; D gene: .; V gene: TRBV30; J gene: TRBJ1-4; CDR3 DNA: TGTGCCTGGACCCGGGGGGGGTCGGATGAAAAACTGTTTTTT; CDR3 protein: CAWTRGGSDEKLFF
clone size: .; D gene: .; V gene: TRBV2; J gene: TRBJ1-1; CDR3 DNA: TGTGCCAGCAGATTCCTTGACGTTAACACTGAAGCTTTCTTT; CDR3 protein: CASRFLDVNTEAFF
clone size: .; D gene: TRBD2; V gene: TRBV2; J gene: TRBJ2-7; CDR3 DNA: TGTGCCAGCAGTGAAGCGGCCCGGACTAGCGGGAGAATATCGCCATTCTACGAGCAGTACTTC; CDR3 protein: CASSEAARTSGRISPFYEQYF
clone size: .; D gene: TRBD2; V gene: TRBV5-1; J gene: TRBJ2-5; CDR3 DNA: TGCGCCAGCAGCACTAGCGGGAGGGAAGAGACCCAGTACTTC; CDR3 protein: CASSTSGREETQYF
clone size: .; D gene: TRBD2; V gene: TRBV4-2; J gene: TRBJ2-7; CDR3 DNA: TGTGCCAGCAGCCAAGCCGGGGGGGGTGTGGGCTCCTACGAGCAGTACTTC; CDR3 protein: CASSQAGGGVGSYEQYF
clone size: few; D gene: .; V gene: TRBV6-5; J gene: TRBJ1-2; CDR3 DNA: TGTGCCAGCAGTTACTCGAGGGCGGTGAACTATGGCTACACCTTC; CDR3 protein: CASSYSRAVNYGYTF
clone size: .; D gene: .; V gene: TRBV30; J gene: TRBJ2-3; CDR3 DNA: TGTGCCTGGAACCCGGGGCTCCCTGCTGCAGATACGCAGTATTTT; CDR3 protein: CAWNPGLPAADTQYF
clone size: .; D gene: TRBD2; V gene: TRBV27; J gene: TRBJ2-1; CDR3 DNA: TGTGCCAGCAGTTGGACTAGCGGGCACTACAATGAGCAGTTCTTC; CDR3 protein: CASSWTSGHYNEQFF
clone size: once; D gene: TRBD2; V gene: TRBV5-1; J gene: TRBJ2-3; CDR3 DNA: TGCGCCAGCAACTTAGCGGGAAACACAGATACGCAGTATTTT; CDR3 protein: CASNLAGNTDTQYF
clone size: .; D gene: .; V gene: TRBV27; J gene: TRBJ1-3; CDR3 DNA: TGTGCCAGCAGCAACACAGGGTCCGGAAACACCATATATTTT; CDR3 protein: CASSNTGSGNTIYF
clone size: .; D gene: TRBD1; V gene: TRBV7-3; J gene: TRBJ2-2; CDR3 DNA: TGTGCCAGCAGCTTAACAGGGGGCAGGAACACCGGGGAGCTGTTTTTT; CDR3 protein: CASSLTGGRNTGELFF
clone size: .; D gene: TRBD2; V gene: TRBV5-1; J gene: TRBJ2-1; CDR3 DNA: TGCGCCAGCAGCTGGACCGGGACTAGCGGGATAAACAATGAGCAGTTCTTC; CDR3 protein: CASSWTGTSGINNEQFF
clone size: .; D gene: .; V gene: TRBV6-6; J gene: TRBJ2-5; CDR3 DNA: TGTGCCAGCAGTTACCTTCAGGGACCACAAGAGACCCAGTACTTC; CDR3 protein: CASSYLQGPQETQYF
clone size: .; D gene: .; V gene: TRBV2; J gene: TRBJ2-1; CDR3 DNA: TGTGCCAGCGATGCTTCGAGTAATTTGAACAATGAGCAGTTCTTC; CDR3 protein: CASDASSNLNNEQFF
clone size: .; D gene: TRBD1; V gene: TRBV6-4; J gene: TRBJ1-2; CDR3 DNA: TGTGCCAGCAGGGCGGAGACAGGGGGAAACTATGGCTACACCTTC; CDR3 protein: CASRAETGGNYGYTF
clone size: .; D gene: TRBD1; V gene: TRBV5-1; J gene: TRBJ1-2; CDR3 DNA: TGCGCCAGCAGACAGGGACAGGGGCCCTACTATGGCTACACCTTC; CDR3 protein: CASRQGQGPYYGYTF
clone size: few; D gene: TRBD1; V gene: TRBV27; J gene: TRBJ1-4; CDR3 DNA: TGTGCCAGCGGAGGGGGCGCAAATGAAAAACTGTTTTTT; CDR3 protein: CASGGGANEKLFF
clone size: .; D gene: TRBD1; V gene: TRBV28; J gene: TRBJ2-7; CDR3 DNA: TGTGCCAGCCTTCAACAGGGGTACGAGCAGTACTTC; CDR3 protein: CASLQQGYEQYF
clone size: .; D gene: .; V gene: TRBV27; J gene: TRBJ1-1; CDR3 DNA: TGTGCCAGCAGTTTCTTGATGAACACTGAAGCTTTCTTT; CDR3 protein: CASSFLMNTEAFF
clone size: few; D gene: TRBD2; V gene: TRBV7-6; J gene: TRBJ2-7; CDR3 DNA: TGTGCCAGCAGCTCGACTAGCGGGATGAACACCTACGAGCAGTACTTC; CDR3 protein: CASSSTSGMNTYEQYF
clone size: .; D gene: .; V gene: TRBV7-3; J gene: TRBJ2-3; CDR3 DNA: TGTGCCAGCAGCCCGAACACAGATACGCAGTATTTT; CDR3 protein: CASSPNTDTQYF
clone size: .; D gene: .; V gene: TRBV4-3; J gene: TRBJ2-1; CDR3 DNA: TGCGCCAGCAGCCGGGAATCCACGCAGTTCTTC; CDR3 protein: CASSRESTQFF
clone size: .; D gene: .; V gene: TRBV18; J gene: TRBJ2-1; CDR3 DNA: TGTGCCAGCTCACCACCGCCCAGGGCCAGTGAACAGTTCTTC; CDR3 protein: CASSPPPRASEQFF
clone size: .; D gene: .; V gene: TRBV12-5; J gene: TRBJ1-5; CDR3 DNA: TGTGCTAGTGGTTTGGTACGGACTCCTAGCAATCAGCCCCAGCATTTT; CDR3 protein: CASGLVRTPSNQPQHF
clone size: .; D gene: .; V gene: TRBV7-2; J gene: TRBJ1-6; CDR3 DNA: TGTGCCAGCAGCTCCTGGACGGAAAGCGGTCCCCTCCACTTT; CDR3 protein: CASSSWTESGPLHF
clone size: .; D gene: .; V gene: TRBV11-2; J gene: TRBJ1-6; CDR3 DNA: TGTGCCAGCAGCTTAGGGCAGACTAATTCACCCCTCCACTTT; CDR3 protein: CASSLGQTNSPLHF
clone size: .; D gene: TRBD1; V gene: TRBV7-2; J gene: TRBJ1-2; CDR3 DNA: TGTGCCAGCAGCCTGGGACAGCTTAACTATGGCTACACCTTC; CDR3 protein: CASSLGQLNYGYTF
clone size: .; D gene: .; V gene: TRBV4-2; J gene: TRBJ2-5; CDR3 DNA: TGTGCCAGCAGCCGGGACTCAACAGAGACCCAGTACTTC; CDR3 protein: CASSRDSTETQYF
clone size: .; D gene: .; V gene: TRBV21-1; J gene: TRBJ2-1; CDR3 DNA: TGTGCCAGGCCTACCGGACTAGCGGGAGGGCCTATCTATGAGCAGTTCTTC; CDR3 protein: CARPTGLAGGPIYEQFF
clone size: .; D gene: .; V gene: TRBV18; J gene: TRBJ1-2; CDR3 DNA: TGTGCCAGCTCACCAGGGGCGGGGAACTATGGCTACACCTTC; CDR3 protein: CASSPGAGNYGYTF
clone size: .; D gene: .; V gene: TRBV19; J gene: TRBJ2-7; CDR3 DNA: TGTGCCAGTAGTACGGACAGAAGCTCCTACGAGCAGTACTTC; CDR3 protein: CASSTDRSSYEQYF
clone size: few; D gene: .; V gene: TRBV5-1; J gene: TRBJ1-2; CDR3 DNA: TGCGCCAGCCGTGAGGGACCGACAAACTATGGCTACACCTTC; CDR3 protein: CASREGPTNYGYTF